A single sample is the source of the 10 T cell receptor beta chains below, sequenced in a study of chemoradiotherapy in HPV16-positive cancers. Repertoires were generated with immunoSEQ multiplex PCR, while TCRdb's copy carries only in-frame clones and drops some. The table shows approximately 50,000 clones, with about nine tenths occurring only once. This material consisted of blood, taken from a patient who underwent chemoradiotherapy. These receptors were taken from a human donor with HPV-associated anogenital cancer.

In its sample, this clone was seen once. This rearrangement joins TRBV30 to TRBJ2-5; 10 bases match TRBD1. Germline V gene data show CDR1 as GTSNPN and CDR2 as SVGIG (reference sequence). V lost 5 bases to trimming and J lost 3 bases; unmatched junction nucleotides: 3. The CDR3 extends over 13 amino acids. The CDR3 DNA sequence: TGTGCCTGGCGGACAGGGGGAAAAGAGACCCAGTACTTC. It encodes CAWRTGGKETQYF.

The chain combines TRBV7-8 with TRBJ1-2, with D unresolved. This CDR3 spans 13 amino acids. The ends were cut back, 2 bases at V and 6 bases at J, with 10 bases in the middle. Germline loops: CDR1 SGHVS, CDR2 FQNEAQ. The CDR3 region is CASSLIRRDGYTF. The CDR3 DNA is TGTGCCAGCAGCTTAATACGGAGAGATGGCTACACCTTC.

The rearrangement joins TRBV19 to TRBJ1-5, with TRBD1 matching 7 bases. This CDR3 spans 15 amino acids. V shed 3 bases and J 9 bases; nucleotides not matched to a gene: 11. In germline, CDR1 is LNHDA, CDR2 SQIVND (reference sequence). The chain's CDR3 is CASSIQEGASVPQHF. CDR3 DNA sequence: TGTGCCAGTAGTATTCAAGAGGGGGCCTCGGTGCCCCAGCATTTT.

This clone was seen only a few times. CDR3 nucleotides: TGTGCCAGCAGTGAGATGGACAGGGGTGGCTACACCTTC. Amino acid sequence: CASSEMDRGGYTF. This rearrangement joins TRBV6-1 to TRBJ1-2; 9 bases line up with TRBD1. The V gene end was trimmed by 3 bases and the J gene end by 7 bases; junction bases not matched to a gene: 3. Germline assignment: CDR1 MNHNS and CDR2 SASEGT. The CDR3 length is 13 residues.

This clone has a single count. The rearrangement joins TRBV9 to TRBJ1-1; the D gene is possibly TRBD1 (5 bases). The V end lost 7 bases, the J end lost 5 bases, and 18 bases lay between the germline ends. Per germline, CDR1 SGDLS and CDR2 YYNGEE. The CDR3 extends over 14 amino acids. The CDR3 DNA sequence: TGTGCCAGCGGCCTCGGGGCGCTGGGAACTGAAGCTTTCTTT. This gives the protein CASGLGALGTEAFF.

V usage is TRBV7-8 and J usage is TRBJ1-5, with TRBD1 matching over 8 bases. Losses at the gene ends were 4 bases for V and 5 bases for J; bases not matched to a gene: 10. Per germline, CDR1 SGHVS and CDR2 FQNEAQ. This CDR3 region has 16 residues. CDR3 sequence: CASSSIGGQAHQPQHF. The CDR3 DNA is TGTGCCAGCAGCTCAATTGGGGGACAGGCACATCAGCCCCAGCATTTT.

This chain uses TRBV19 with TRBJ2-2, with D perhaps matching TRBD1 or TRBD2 (5 bases each). CDR1 and CDR2 (germline): LNHDA, SQIVND (reference sequence). The CDR3 contains 16 residues. Between the trimmed V and J ends, which lost 7 bases and 6 bases, there was a span of 21 bases. The CDR3 sequence is CASTRDRVMGAGELFF. The CDR3 region has the DNA TGTGCCAGTACCAGAGACCGGGTCATGGGGGCCGGGGAGCTGTTTTTT.

This clone has a single count. The J gene is TRBJ1-4, the V gene TRBV4-2; tentatively, D is TRBD1 (6 bases). CDR1 LGHNA and CDR2 YNFKEQ come from the germline V gene. Trimming shortened V by 2 bases and J by 5 bases, and 12 bases separated the two germline ends. This CDR3 has 15 residues. The CDR3 region is CASSQPGHTNEKLFF. In DNA, the CDR3 is TGTGCCAGCAGCCAACCGGGACACACAAATGAAAAACTGTTTTTT.

The rearrangement links TRBV18 to TRBJ1-2; 7 bases fit TRBD1. The CDR3 sequence is 15 residues long. Trimming cost V 0 bases and J 5 bases; bases outside gene matches: 6. Germline CDR1 KGHSH, CDR2 LQKENI. CDR3 nucleotide sequence: TGTGCCAGCTCACCACCGGGGACAGTGAGGTATGGCTACACCTTC. Protein: CASSPPGTVRYGYTF.

The V gene is TRBV5-6, the J gene TRBJ2-5; no reliable D call. The CDR3 covers 13 residues. Trimming shortened V by 1 base and J by 5 bases, and 9 bases separated the two germline ends. Germline CDR1 and CDR2: SGHDT and YYEEEE. CDR3 residues: CASSLFLTETQYF. The DNA for the CDR3 is TGTGCCAGCAGCTTGTTCTTGACGGAGACCCAGTACTTC. The full variable domain, completed using reference TRBV5-6 and TRBJ2-5, is DAGVTQSPTHLIKTRGQQVTLRCSPKSGHDTVSWYQQALGQGPQFIFQYYEEEERQRGNFPDRFSGHQFPNYSSELNVNALLLGDSALYLCASSLFLTETQYFGPGTRLLVL.